A selection of T cell receptor beta chains follows, all from one sample in a study of CD8 T cells in ankylosing spondylitis. TCRdb itself ran the 5' RACE reads through MiXCR, one entry per CDR3 protein. The sample has some 840,000 distinct CDR3 sequences; about 10% are singletons. The sample was blood, either unsorted or a sorted T cell fraction (not recorded which). The source is a male donor with ankylosing spondylitis. CDR3s include the opening cysteine and the closing phenylalanine or tryptophan. Fields, in order: D gene, J gene, V gene, clone size, CDR3 protein, CDR3 DNA. The D gene is left open where the match is weak. Some rows have no size entry. The others give once, few or many, or a class for an expanded clone.

NA TRBJ1-1 TRBV18 few CASSSTVVNTEAFF TGTGCCAGCTCATCGACGGTCGTGAACACTGAAGCTTTCTTT
NA TRBJ2-4 TRBV20-1 few CSAYDGAKNIQYF TGCAGTGCTTATGATGGAGCCAAAAACATTCAGTACTTC
TRBD2 TRBJ2-3 TRBV25-1 NA CASSLLAERTDTQYF TGTGCCAGCAGTCTGCTAGCGGAACGCACAGATACGCAGTATTTT
TRBD1 TRBJ1-4 TRBV15 NA CATSSPDRDPNEKLFF TGTGCCACCAGCAGTCCCGACAGGGATCCTAATGAAAAACTGTTTTTT
NA TRBJ2-7 TRBV29-1 NA CSAVGRPDYEQYF TGCAGCGCCGTGGGACGCCCCGACTACGAGCAGTACTTC
NA TRBJ2-1 TRBV6-5 many CASQPAGFRAYNEQFF TGTGCCAGCCAGCCAGCGGGCTTCCGGGCCTACAATGAGCAGTTCTTC
TRBD1 TRBJ1-1 TRBV4-1 few CASSHQGQVSEAFF TGCGCCAGCAGCCACCAAGGACAGGTTAGTGAAGCTTTCTTT
TRBD1 TRBJ1-1 TRBV10-3 NA CAIKEGANTEAFF TGTGCCATCAAGGAGGGGGCGAACACTGAAGCTTTCTTT
NA TRBJ2-6 TRBV5-1 NA CASSLGVGVSGANVLTF TGCGCCAGCAGCTTGGGGGTCGGAGTCTCTGGGGCCAACGTCCTGACTTTC
TRBD2 TRBJ2-3 TRBV7-6 many CAVAGGFTDTQYF TGTGCCGTAGCGGGGGGATTCACAGATACGCAGTATTTT
NA TRBJ1-1 TRBV5-1 few CASSFRGEGTEAFF TGCGCCAGCAGCTTCCGGGGGGAGGGCACTGAAGCTTTCTTT
NA TRBJ1-5 TRBV7-2 NA CASSLGADGNQPQHF TGTGCCAGCAGCTTGGGGGCGGATGGCAATCAGCCCCAGCATTTT
NA TRBJ1-1 TRBV20-1 NA CSASGPVNTEAFF TGCAGTGCTAGTGGCCCTGTAAACACTGAAGCTTTCTTT
NA TRBJ2-1 TRBV20-1 NA CSVKGSSYNEQFF TGCAGTGTGAAGGGAAGCTCCTACAATGAGCAGTTCTTC
NA TRBJ1-6 TRBV2 few CASSGDPGWANSPLHF TGTGCCAGCAGTGGAGACCCAGGTTGGGCGAATTCACCCCTCCACTTT
NA TRBJ1-5 TRBV20-1 many CSATRHGPGNQPQHF TGCAGTGCTACCCGACACGGTCCGGGCAATCAGCCCCAGCATTTT
TRBD2 TRBJ2-5 TRBV7-2 NA CASSRTSAYQETQYF TGTGCCAGCAGTCGGACTAGCGCCTACCAAGAGACCCAGTACTTC
TRBD2 TRBJ2-3 TRBV20-1 few CSASGTSGKNTQYF TGCAGTGCTAGCGGGACTAGCGGGAAGAATACGCAGTATTTT
TRBD2 TRBJ2-3 TRBV15 NA CATSRDLTSGGTDTQYF TGTGCCACCAGCAGAGATCTGACTAGCGGGGGCACAGATACGCAGTATTTT
NA TRBJ2-3 TRBV6-2/TRBV6-3 NA CASRSGTPSTDTQYF TGTGCCAGCAGATCTGGGACTCCTAGCACAGATACGCAGTATTTT
NA TRBJ1-2 TRBV20-1 NA CSARDRTFTTF TGCAGTGCTAGAGATCGGACCTTTACCACCTTC
NA TRBJ2-3 TRBV15 NA CATSRDPVRTDTQYF TGTGCCACCAGCAGAGATCCGGTACGCACAGATACGCAGTATTTT
NA TRBJ2-5 TRBV7-2 NA CASGLGRGETQYF TGTGCCAGCGGCTTAGGTCGGGGAGAGACCCAGTACTTC
NA TRBJ2-7 TRBV4-2 many CASSQGQGIYEQYF TGTGCCAGCAGCCAAGGGCAGGGGATTTACGAGCAGTACTTC
NA TRBJ2-5 TRBV5-5 few CASSSAEMRAGETQYF TGTGCCAGCAGCTCTGCAGAAATGCGGGCTGGGGAGACCCAGTACTTC
NA TRBJ2-1 TRBV6-1 NA CASSGSGREQFF TGTGCCAGCAGTGGCAGTGGGAGGGAGCAGTTCTTC
TRBD1 TRBJ2-1 TRBV7-6 NA CASSSIRDRGLDEQFF TGTGCCAGCAGCTCAATCCGGGACAGGGGGCTTGATGAGCAGTTCTTC
TRBD2 TRBJ2-5 TRBV29-1 few CSVLAGAETQYF TGCAGCGTCCTAGCGGGAGCTGAGACCCAGTACTTC
TRBD1 TRBJ2-2 TRBV7-6 many CASSLARTGTTGELFF TGTGCCAGCAGCTTAGCCCGGACAGGGACCACCGGGGAGCTGTTTTTT
TRBD1 TRBJ2-7 TRBV6-5 NA CASSYQNRGLPLHEQYF TGTGCCAGCAGTTACCAAAACAGGGGGCTGCCCCTCCACGAGCAGTACTTC
NA TRBJ2-1 TRBV6-2/TRBV6-3 NA CASTDSDNEQFF TGTGCCAGCACCGATAGCGACAATGAGCAGTTCTTC
NA TRBJ1-2 TRBV20-1 NA CSAPDTRSYGYTF TGCAGTGCTCCGGACACGCGCAGCTATGGCTACACCTTC
NA TRBJ2-3 TRBV6-1 many CASSQGLGTDTQYF TGTGCCAGCAGTCAGGGGTTGGGCACAGATACGCAGTATTTT
NA TRBJ2-3 TRBV19 NA CASSTRGASSTDTQYF TGTGCCAGTAGTACCCGAGGGGCGTCTAGCACAGATACGCAGTATTTT